The 6 T cell receptor beta chains below were found in one sample sequenced in a study of PD-L1 blockade in urothelial cancer. Generated by immunoSEQ multiplex PCR, the TCRdb table keeps only in-frame clones and is missing some. In the table there are 57,000 or so clones, around 79% of which are singletons. The sequences come from PBMCs, collected around atezolizumab (anti-PD-L1) treatment. These receptors originate from a man aged 70-80 years with urothelial cancer.

The chain employs TRBV7-2 and TRBJ2-2; 13 bases are a match to TRBD2. Germline trimming cut 4 bases from V and 0 bases from J; bases unmatched to any gene: 5. Germline lookup yields CDR1 SGHTA and CDR2 FQGNSA. The CDR3 sequence is 18 residues long. This CDR3 reads CASSSTSGRPANTGELFF. CDR3 DNA sequence: TGTGCCAGCAGCTCGACTAGCGGGAGGCCCGCGAACACCGGGGAGCTGTTTTTT. Using reference TRBV7-2 and TRBJ2-2 for the parts outside the CDR3, the full variable domain is GAGVSQSPSNKVTEKGKDVELRCDPISGHTALYWYRQSLGQGLEFLIYFQGNSAPDKSGLPSDRFSAERTGGSVSTLTIQRTQQEDSAVYLCASSSTSGRPANTGELFFGEGSRLTVL.

V usage is TRBV6-6 and J usage is TRBJ2-7; 9 positions agree with TRBD1. Per germline, CDR1 MNHNY and CDR2 SVGAGI (reference sequence). The CDR3 extends over 14 amino acids. Trimming took 6 bases from V and 4 from J; bases not matched to a gene: 7. The CDR3: CASSGRDRAYEQYF. CDR3 nucleotide sequence: TGTGCCAGCAGCGGGCGGGACAGGGCTTACGAGCAGTACTTC.

This clone was seen only a few times. V gene TRBV18 combines with J gene TRBJ2-6; TRBD1 matches at 8 bases. The V and J ends lost 6 bases and 4 bases, in that order; junction bases with no gene match: 14. This CDR3 is built from 18 residues. Looked up from germline, CDR1 is KGHSH and CDR2 is LQKENI. CDR3 sequence: CASSSSGQGALGANVLTF. The CDR3 coding sequence is TGTGCCAGCTCTTCATCCGGGCAGGGGGCTTTGGGGGCCAACGTCCTGACTTTC.

The chain's CDR3 is CASSEAGGGSYNEQFF. CDR3 DNA sequence: TGCGCCAGCAGTGAAGCGGGAGGGGGTTCCTACAATGAGCAGTTCTTC. The chain has TRBV10-1 and TRBJ2-1, with 10 bases fitting TRBD2. This CDR3 is built from 16 residues. V lost 3 bases and J lost 1; bases outside the gene matches: 3. Germline V CDR1 and CDR2: WNHNN, SYGVQD (reference sequence).

The V call is TRBV11-2, the J call TRBJ2-1; 9 bases are a match to TRBD1. The ends lost 5 bases at V and 15 bases at J; junction bases unmatched: 14. Per the germline V gene, CDR1 is SGHAT and CDR2 is FQNNGV. This CDR3 is built from 14 residues. CDR3 bases: TGTGCCAGCAGCCCGGGACAGGGCGTTGGAGGGTTGTTCTTC. This encodes CASSPGQGVGGLFF.

The chain links TRBV30 to TRBJ2-5; 12 bases are a match to TRBD2. CDR3 length: 13 amino acids. In germline, CDR1 is GTSNPN, CDR2 SVGIG (reference sequence). J was trimmed by 5 bases and V by 7 bases; bases with no gene match: 5. CDR3 sequence reads: CALTSGSSETQYF. The CDR3 DNA is TGTGCCTTGACTAGCGGGAGTAGCGAGACCCAGTACTTC.